This T cell receptor beta chain came from a study of Graves' ophthalmopathy and Graves' hyperthyroidism. Deletions cut 6 bases from V and 3 bases from J, with 23 bases between. This CDR3 has 16 amino acids. The germline V gene encodes CDR1 DFQATT and CDR2 SNEGSKA (reference sequence). This clonotype was recorded at least ten times. Its target is unknown. Amplification targeted the TCR beta CDR3 regions, with RNA transcripts as the source material. A first-round RT-PCR used HTBI primers, followed by a second-round multiplex PCR. TCRdb re-called the multiplex PCR reads with MiXCR, one entry per CDR3 protein. In the table there are around 1,000,000 distinct CDR3 sequences, about 38% of which are singletons. Findings of the study overall: Prediction of ophthalmopathy progression reached over 65% sensitivity and approximately 75% specificity. In blood appeared most of the expanded thyroid clonotypes whose frequency exceeded 0.001. Built on 13 signatures, a model told ophthalmopathy apart from stable hyperthyroidism with almost 90% sensitivity and around 80% specificity.

Sequenced input: peripheral blood or thyroid tissue (not recorded which). The TCR originated in an adult man with Graves' hyperthyroidism. The genes are TRBV20-1 and TRBJ1-1; possible D gene TRBD1, 5 bases. The CDR3 reads CSATPRGHRVDTEAFF. The CDR3 DNA reads as TGCAGTGCCACCCCGAGGGGTCACAGAGTCGACACTGAAGCTTTCTTT.